Sequencing of this T cell receptor beta chain was carried out in a study of T cell changes during pregnancy in multiple sclerosis. TCRdb's table, derived via immunoSEQ multiplex PCR, lists solely in-frame clones and lacks some. The sample records around 34,000 clones, 75% to 90% being singletons. Losses at the gene ends were 8 bases for V and 6 bases for J; bases not matched to a gene: 13. This CDR3 has 16 residues. CDR1 SEHNR and CDR2 FQNEAQ come from the germline V gene (reference sequence). The clonotype was recovered from a female donor with multiple sclerosis, enrolled in a pregnancy study. The specimen comprised CD8+ T cells from peripheral blood mononuclear cells, sampled after pregnancy. The chain has TRBV7-9 and TRBJ2-2, with 9 positions matching TRBD1. The CDR3 reads CASLRPRDRVPGELFF. CDR3 DNA sequence: TGTGCCAGCCTCCGGCCGCGGGACAGGGTCCCCGGGGAGCTGTTTTTT.